The 3 T cell receptor beta chains listed next were all sequenced from one sample in a study of blood T cell repertoires in COVID-19. Sequenced by immunoSEQ multiplex PCR; TCRdb stores in-frame clones only, minus some. The sample lists about 210,000 clones, 88% occurring once. The sample comprised PBMCs or T cells enriched from blood (not recorded which). The receptors derive from a woman in her forties with acute COVID-19.

This chain joins TRBV5-1 and TRBJ1-4; 7 bases line up with TRBD1. The V segment lost 1 base and the J segment 4 bases; nucleotides outside the gene matches: 7. The CDR3 sequence is 16 residues long. Germline V lookup: CDR1 SGHRS, CDR2 YFSETQ. DNA for the CDR3: TGCGCCAGCAGCTTGATCGGGACAGCGATTAATGAAAAACTGTTTTTT. Residues: CASSLIGTAINEKLFF.

V is TRBV30 and J is TRBJ2-1, with D possibly matching TRBD2 (6 bases). The CDR3 spans 10 residues. CDR1 is GTSNPN and CDR2 is SVGIG in the germline V gene (reference sequence). Deletions cut 5 bases from V and 9 bases from J, with 8 bases between. The CDR3 bases are TGTGCCTGGGGGGAGGCTGAGCAGTTCTTC. As protein: CAWGEAEQFF.

The chain joins TRBV4-3 to TRBJ1-2; 12 nucleotides agree with TRBD1. V shed 4 bases, J shed 7 bases, and the junction held 4 bases outside the gene matches. CDR3 size: 14 residues. CDR1 and CDR2 from the germline V gene are LGHNA and YSLEER. CDR3 bases: TGCGCCAGCAGCCGGGACAGGGGGCTGGGTGGCTACACCTTC. Its protein product is CASSRDRGLGGYTF.